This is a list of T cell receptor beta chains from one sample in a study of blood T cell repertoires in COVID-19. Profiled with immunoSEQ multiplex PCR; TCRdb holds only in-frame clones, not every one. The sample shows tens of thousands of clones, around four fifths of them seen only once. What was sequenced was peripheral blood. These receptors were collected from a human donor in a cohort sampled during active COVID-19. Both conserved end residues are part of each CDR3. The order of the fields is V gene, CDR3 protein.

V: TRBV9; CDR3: CASSVAGQGVGYTF
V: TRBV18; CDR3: CASSPLDRGASPLHF
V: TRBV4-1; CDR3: CASSLVTGEADTQYF
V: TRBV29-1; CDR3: CGVGTGGNTIYF
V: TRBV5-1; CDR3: CASSLALGSGSYEQYF
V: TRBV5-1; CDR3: CASTADGNTIYF
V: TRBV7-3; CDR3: CASSRGLAGNYEQYF
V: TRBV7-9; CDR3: CASSLADSPLHF
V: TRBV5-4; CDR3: CASSFGTGGLGEQFF
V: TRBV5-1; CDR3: CASSDKEGGLAGVNEQFF
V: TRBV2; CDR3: CASRRYRDRGGETQYF
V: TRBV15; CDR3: CATSPEGTGNRETQYF
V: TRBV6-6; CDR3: CASSSNQPQHF
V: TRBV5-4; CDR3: CASSSTGGGYTDTQYF
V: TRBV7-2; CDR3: CASSADRSKNIQYF
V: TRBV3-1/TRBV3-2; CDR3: CASSQGEGFSYGYTF
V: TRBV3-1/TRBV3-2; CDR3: CASSDGLQGPYNEQFF
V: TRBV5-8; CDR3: CASSFRGTGGMNTEAFF
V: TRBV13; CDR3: CASSVSGVTDTQYF
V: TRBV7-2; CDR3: CASSLSGGKETQYF
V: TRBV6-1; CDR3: CASSADRGRGTGELFF
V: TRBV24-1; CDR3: CATSGIGTGGATGANVLTF
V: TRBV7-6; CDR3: CASSLEGAREQYF
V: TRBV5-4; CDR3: CASSLRQGSGTYEQYF
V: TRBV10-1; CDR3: CASSAGTGENQPQHF
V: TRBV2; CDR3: CASSGIAGQETQYF
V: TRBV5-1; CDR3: CASSVTGVDQPQHF
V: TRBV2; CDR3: CASSSGTRQFF
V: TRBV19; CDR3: CASSETRRGNTEAFF
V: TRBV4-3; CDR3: CASSQEPPGFTDTQYF
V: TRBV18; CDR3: CASSPGLADSYEQYF
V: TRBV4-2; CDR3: CASSQGGGVITDTQYF
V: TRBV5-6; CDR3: CASSLQGPFGYTF
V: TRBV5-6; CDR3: CASRRDRDTEAFF
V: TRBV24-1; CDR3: CATSDLGSGTGSLAFF